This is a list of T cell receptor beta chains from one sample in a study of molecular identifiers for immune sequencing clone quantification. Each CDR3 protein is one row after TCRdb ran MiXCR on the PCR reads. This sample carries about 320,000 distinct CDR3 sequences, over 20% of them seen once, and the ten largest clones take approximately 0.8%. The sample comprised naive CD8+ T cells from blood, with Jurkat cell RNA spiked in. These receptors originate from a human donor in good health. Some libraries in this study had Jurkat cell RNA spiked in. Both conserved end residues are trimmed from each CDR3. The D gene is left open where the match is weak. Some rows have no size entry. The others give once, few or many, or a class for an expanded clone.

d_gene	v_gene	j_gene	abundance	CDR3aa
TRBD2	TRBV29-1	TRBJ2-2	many	SVDTSGMAGELF
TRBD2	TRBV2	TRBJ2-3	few	ARGGSTRRSSTDTQY
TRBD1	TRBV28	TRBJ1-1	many	ASSRTGVNTEAF
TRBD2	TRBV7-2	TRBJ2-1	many	ASSLLAGNEQF
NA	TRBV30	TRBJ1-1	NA	AWSVGSNTEAF
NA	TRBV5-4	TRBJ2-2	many	ASSPAENTGELF
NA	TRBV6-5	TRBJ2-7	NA	ASSYSIPEEGARAYEQY
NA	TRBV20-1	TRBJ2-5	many	SARDADGRYQETQY
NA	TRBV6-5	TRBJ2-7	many	ASSYSSVAYEQY
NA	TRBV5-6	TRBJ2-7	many	ASSLGTYYEQY
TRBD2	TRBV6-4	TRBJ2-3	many	ASQEVAGAPDTQY
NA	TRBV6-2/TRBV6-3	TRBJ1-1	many	ASSYSISRKNTEAF
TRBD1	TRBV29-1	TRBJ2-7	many	SVEFQGARYEQY
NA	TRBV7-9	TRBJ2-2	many	ASSLSPLTSPDAPNTGELF
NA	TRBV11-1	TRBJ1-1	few	ASSFRDTRNTEAF
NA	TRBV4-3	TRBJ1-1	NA	ASSQGRTNTEAF
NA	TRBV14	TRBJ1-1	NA	ASSQWSVAASGITEAS
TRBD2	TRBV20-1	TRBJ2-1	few	SALSGTAYNEQF
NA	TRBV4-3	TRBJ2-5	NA	ASSPGQGEALY
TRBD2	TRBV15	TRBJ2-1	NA	ATSRDWEGKRGGIYNEQF
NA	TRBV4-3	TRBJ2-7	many	ASSQDANGYYEQY
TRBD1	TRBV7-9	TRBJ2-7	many	ASSWGTEGVEQY
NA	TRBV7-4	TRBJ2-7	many	APRGSYEQY
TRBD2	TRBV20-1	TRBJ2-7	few	SARGLAYYEQY
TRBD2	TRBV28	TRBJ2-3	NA	ASSQGLAGRDTQY
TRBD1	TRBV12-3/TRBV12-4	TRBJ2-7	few	ASSLLDRDYEQY
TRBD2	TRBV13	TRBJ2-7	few	ASSRGGAREQY
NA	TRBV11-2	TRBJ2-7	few	ASSHYGAGSYEQY
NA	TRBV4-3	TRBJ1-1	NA	ASSQGSYSGTEAF
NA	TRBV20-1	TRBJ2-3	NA	SAKSGPLEKGTDTQY
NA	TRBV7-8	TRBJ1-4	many	ASSPQVAPLLF
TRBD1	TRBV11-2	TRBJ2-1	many	ASSLDPTGYNEQF
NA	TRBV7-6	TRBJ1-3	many	ASSLAEEDMVTIY
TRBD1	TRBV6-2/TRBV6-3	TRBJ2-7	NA	ASSYRYRGDYEQY
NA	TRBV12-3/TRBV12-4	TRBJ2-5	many	ASSPWSGREETQY
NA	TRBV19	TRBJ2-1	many	ASSMHRFPAPNEQF
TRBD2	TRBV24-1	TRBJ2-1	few	ATSDLKSGRQLDEQF
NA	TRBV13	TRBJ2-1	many	ASSLMGEQF
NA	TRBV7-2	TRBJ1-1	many	ASTELIGGNTEAF
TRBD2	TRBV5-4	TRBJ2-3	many	ASSSGLAATDTQY
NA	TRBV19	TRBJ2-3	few	ASSNGWAGDTQY
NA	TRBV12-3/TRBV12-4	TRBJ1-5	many	ASSVGGVGNQPQH
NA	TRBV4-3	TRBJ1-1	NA	ASSQGLFRAGLNTEAL
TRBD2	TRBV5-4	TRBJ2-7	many	ASSGNSGSNLNYEQY
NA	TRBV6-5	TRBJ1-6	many	ASIPFLGHPNSPLH
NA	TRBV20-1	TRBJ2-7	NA	SARSGYSSYEQY
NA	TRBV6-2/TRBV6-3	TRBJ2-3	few	ASSYWQGSTDTQY
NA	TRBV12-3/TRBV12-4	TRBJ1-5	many	ASGQGANQPQH
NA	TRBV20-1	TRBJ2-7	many	SARQISYEQY
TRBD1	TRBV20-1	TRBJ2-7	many	SARARTGSYEQY
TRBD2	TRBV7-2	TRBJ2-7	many	ASSFPWTSGGEQY
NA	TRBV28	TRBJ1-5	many	ASSFRSSQPQH
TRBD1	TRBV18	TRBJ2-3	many	ASSEDRASSDTDTQY
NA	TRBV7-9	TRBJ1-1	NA	ASSNPHTEAS
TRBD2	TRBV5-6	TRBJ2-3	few	ASSLEAGGLGTDTQY
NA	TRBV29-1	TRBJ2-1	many	SVEDGNEQF
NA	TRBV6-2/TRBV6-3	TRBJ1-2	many	ASRAGASLLLYGYT